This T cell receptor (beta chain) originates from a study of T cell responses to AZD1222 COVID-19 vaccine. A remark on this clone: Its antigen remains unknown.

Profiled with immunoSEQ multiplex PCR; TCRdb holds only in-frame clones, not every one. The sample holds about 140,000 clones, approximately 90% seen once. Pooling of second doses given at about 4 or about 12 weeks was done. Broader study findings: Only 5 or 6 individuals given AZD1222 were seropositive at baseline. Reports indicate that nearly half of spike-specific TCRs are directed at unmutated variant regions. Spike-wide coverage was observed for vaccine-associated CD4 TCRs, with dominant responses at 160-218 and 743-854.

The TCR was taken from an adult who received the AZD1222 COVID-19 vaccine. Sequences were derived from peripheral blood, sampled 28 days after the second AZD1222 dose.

CDR3 in DNA: TGTGCCAGTAGTATAGCTGGACAGAGCAGAAATGGCTACACCTTC. Residues: CASSIAGQSRNGYTF. This chain links TRBV19 with TRBJ1-2; perhaps TRBD1 as D (6 bases). Trimming pared 1 base from V and 6 bases from J, leaving 15 bases between. The V gene's germline CDR1 is LNHDA and CDR2 SQIVND (reference sequence). The CDR3 consists of 15 residues.